Below, 17 T cell receptor beta chains from the same sample are listed, as sequenced in a study of CD8 T cells in Susac syndrome. RNA in amounts of roughly 0.45 to 1 ug was reverse transcribed with random hexamers. TCRdb processed the immunoSEQ multiplex PCR reads anew with MiXCR; each CDR3 protein has one entry. The sample lists 130,000 or so distinct CDR3 sequences; roughly 94% were seen once. Sequenced input: CD4+ T cells from PBMCs. The receptors originated from a human donor in good health.

J is TRBJ2-1 and V is TRBV29-1; TRBD1 is a possible D gene (6 bases). The CDR3 is 12 amino acids. In germline, CDR1 is SQVTM, CDR2 ANQGSEA. The V end lost 7 bases, the J end lost 8 bases, and 15 bases lay between the germline ends. The CDR3 region has the DNA TGCAGCGCATACAGGGAGACCTATGAGCAGTTCTTC. Translation gives CSAYRETYEQFF.

The CDR3 protein is CSVVTGGLEAFF. Here the CDR3 DNA reads TGCAGCGTTGTCACAGGGGGCCTTGAAGCTTTCTTT. This rearrangement joins TRBV29-1 to TRBJ1-1; the match to TRBD1 covers 9 bases. This CDR3 has 12 amino acids. Per germline, CDR1 SQVTM and CDR2 ANQGSEA. V shed 4 bases, J shed 7 bases, and the junction held 4 bases outside the gene matches.

This chain uses TRBV10-3 with TRBJ2-5; D is perhaps TRBD2 (6 bases). Trimming took off 0 bases at V and 6 bases at J, with 11 bases between the two ends. In germline, CDR1 is ENHRY, CDR2 SYGVKD. CDR3 length equals 14 residues. The CDR3 here is CAISESEGSKTQYF. CDR3 in DNA: TGTGCCATCAGTGAGTCGGAGGGTTCGAAGACCCAGTACTTC.

The chain employs TRBV6-6 and TRBJ1-4; no definite D call. The germline CDR1 and CDR2 sequences are MNHNY and SVGAGI (reference sequence). This CDR3 spans 12 amino acids. Between the trimmed V and J ends, which lost 4 bases and 3 bases, there was a span of 3 bases. In nucleotides, the CDR3 is TGTGCCAGCAGTTCGCCTAATGAAAAACTGTTTTTT. Translating it yields CASSSPNEKLFF.

The chain carries TRBV7-3 and TRBJ2-1; TRBD2 aligns across 13 bases. Germline V gives CDR1 SGHTA, CDR2 FQGTGA. V lost 9 bases and J lost 4; bases outside the gene matches: 12. This CDR3 is 17 amino acids long. This chain's CDR3 is CARSPRLAGGGYNEQFF. For the CDR3, the DNA is TGTGCCAGATCACCCCGACTAGCGGGAGGAGGGTACAATGAGCAGTTCTTC.

V gene TRBV6-1 combines with J gene TRBJ1-1; 10 bases are a match to TRBD1. The CDR3 extends over 14 amino acids. Germline V lookup: CDR1 MNHNS, CDR2 SASEGT. Trimming took 6 bases from V and 11 from J; bases not matched to a gene: 12. This CDR3 is CASSETGGAGVAFF. CDR3 coding DNA: TGTGCCAGCAGCGAGACAGGGGGCGCGGGCGTCGCTTTCTTT.

The rearrangement joins TRBV12-3 or TRBV12-4 to TRBJ1-4; TRBD1 matches at 8 bases. The CDR3 sequence is 14 residues long. The V segment lost 5 bases and the J segment 8 bases; nucleotides outside the gene matches: 7. CDR3 sequence: CASSISGGREKLFF. The CDR3 DNA follows: TGTGCCAGCAGTATTTCAGGGGGCCGGGAAAAACTGTTTTTT.

The chain has TRBV3-1 and TRBJ2-2; no definite D call. CDR1 LGHDT and CDR2 YNNKEL come from the germline V gene (reference sequence). V shed 6 bases and J shed 8 bases, with 13 bases lying between them. The CDR3 spans 13 residues. For the CDR3, the DNA is TGTGCCAGCAGTTTATCCGAAACGGGGGAGCTGTTTTTT. Encoded protein: CASSLSETGELFF. Variable domain in full (rest from reference TRBV3-1 and TRBJ2-2): DTAVSQTPKYLVTQMGNDKSIKCEQNLGHDTMYWYKQDSKKFLKIMFSYNNKELIINETVPNRFSPKSPDKAHLNLHINSLELGDSAVYFCASSLSETGELFFGEGSRLTVL.

To note about this clonotype: At one of its ends the junction is not consistent with the germline gene, which may arise from a read error. The V gene is TRBV7-7, the J gene TRBJ2-2, with 10 positions matching TRBD2. The CDR3 extends over 15 amino acids. Germline assignment: CDR1 SSHAT and CDR2 FNYEAQ (reference sequence). The CDR3 region has the DNA TGTGCTAGCAGCCCGAGTAGCGGGAGGACCGGGGAGCTGTTTTTT. Translation gives CASSPSSGRTGELFF.

The chain has TRBV6-2 or TRBV6-3 and TRBJ2-2; no firm D call. The CDR3 consists of 14 residues. Trimming shortened V by 7 bases and J by 7 bases, and 16 bases separated the two germline ends. CDR1 and CDR2 from the germline V gene are MNHEY and SVGEGT. The CDR3 reads CASKPMSNGGELFF. The CDR3 DNA is TGTGCCAGCAAGCCGATGAGTAACGGCGGGGAGCTGTTTTTT.

This chain joins TRBV24-1 and TRBJ1-2; the D is unclear. V dropped 4 bases and J dropped 6 bases, with 17 bases sitting between them. The CDR3 totals 15 residues. Germline V lookup: CDR1 KGHDR, CDR2 SFDVKD. CDR3 nucleotides: TGTGCCACCAGTGAACCACAGAGGACCCTAAATGGCTACACCTTC. Translated, it gives CATSEPQRTLNGYTF.

This clonotype occurred once. The CDR3 coding sequence is TGCGCCAGCACCGATGGGCAGGGTTTAGATCAGCCCCAGCATTTT. Its translation is CASTDGQGLDQPQHF. This chain connects TRBV10-2 to TRBJ1-5; tentatively, D is TRBD1 (5 bases). Germline CDR1 reads WSHSY; CDR2 reads SAAADI. V was shortened by 7 bases and J by 5 bases, with 18 bases between the two germline ends. There are 15 residues in the CDR3.

The chain uses TRBV7-2 and TRBJ2-5; no firm D call. The CDR3 runs 14 residues. Germline V lookup: CDR1 SGHTA, CDR2 FQGNSA. The V gene lost 5 bases and the J gene lost 5 bases, with 15 bases spanning the gap. The CDR3 region is CASSPGSPAETQYF. The CDR3 DNA reads TGTGCCAGCAGCCCCGGGTCACCCGCGGAGACCCAGTACTTC.

In this sample, this clonotype turned up a few times. The chain is built from TRBV6-1 and TRBJ2-7, with D maybe TRBD2 (5 bases). The CDR3 is made up of 14 amino acids. Trimming removed 6 bases from V and 1 base from J, with 13 bases in between. CDR1 is MNHNS and CDR2 is SASEGT in the germline V gene. The CDR3 coding sequence is TGTGCCAGCAGCGTAGACGGAGGATCCTACGAGCAGTACTTC. It is translated as CASSVDGGSYEQYF.

This clonotype appeared a single time. V is TRBV7-3 and J is TRBJ2-2, with TRBD2 matching 9 bases. The CDR3 length is 16 residues. The germline CDR1 and CDR2 sequences are SGHTA and FQGTGA. Germline trimming cut 2 bases from V and 5 bases from J; bases unmatched to any gene: 6. CDR3 in DNA: TGTGCCAGCAGCTTACTTAGCGGGAGAAGTACCGGGGAGCTGTTTTTT. Translated, it gives CASSLLSGRSTGELFF.

CDR3 region: CSARGGVSGYYEQYF. CDR3 nucleotide sequence: TGCAGTGCTAGAGGGGGGGTCAGTGGATACTACGAGCAGTACTTC. The chain couples TRBV20-1 to TRBJ2-7, with D perhaps TRBD2 (6 bases). Germline V gives CDR1 DFQATT, CDR2 SNEGSKA (reference sequence). The length of the CDR3 is 15 residues. V lost 1 base and J lost 3, with 16 bases in between.

The chain couples TRBV27 to TRBJ2-7; 14 bases are shared with TRBD2. The CDR3 is made up of 17 amino acids. V shed 6 bases, J shed 3 bases, and the junction held 10 bases outside the gene matches. Germline V gene data show CDR1 as MNHEY and CDR2 as SMNVEV (reference sequence). The CDR3 sequence is CASRKPGLAGDIYEQYF. CDR3 DNA: TGTGCCAGCAGGAAACCGGGACTAGCGGGAGATATCTACGAGCAGTACTTC.